This T cell receptor beta chain originates from a study of T cell responses to AZD1222 COVID-19 vaccine. Study observations and caveats: There were vaccine-associated CD4 TCRs across spike, dominant at 160-218 and 743-854.

On this clone: Its antigen is unidentified.

Some clones are missing from TCRdb's copy, which holds only in-frame ones; the method was immunoSEQ multiplex PCR. Found here are some 140,000 clones, less than 95% of them singletons; the top ten hold roughly 2.8%. V lost 5 bases to trimming and J lost 5 bases, with 10 bases between them. Germline-derived CDR1 and CDR2 are MNHEY and SMNVEV (reference sequence). The CDR3 contains 13 residues. This TCR was recovered from an adult in good health. The V call is TRBV27, the J call TRBJ1-5, with D perhaps matching TRBD1 (5 bases). The sample consisted of peripheral blood, taken on day 0 of AZD1222 vaccination. As DNA, the CDR3 is TGTGCCAGCAGTAGGGGACCTTATCAGCCCCAGCATTTT. Translating it yields CASSRGPYQPQHF.